The 10 T cell receptor beta chains below all came from one sample that was sequenced in a study of identical twins (dated by TCRdb to the mid-2010s). Receptor libraries were prepared by 5' RACE. Sequenced using an Illumina HiSeq 2000. In-frame beta chains were kept once TCRdb had trimmed the public reads at Q25 with fastp and called clones with MiXCR. Every entry covers one CDR3 protein and lists the most common genes and DNA from its rows. This sample lists roughly 1,500,000 distinct CDR3 sequences; around 29% were detected once. Together, the top ten hold 0.27% of the sample. The specimen sequenced was cord blood. Receptors were obtained from a newborn girl in good health.

The V gene is TRBV21-1, the J gene TRBJ2-1; the table's D gene call, TRBD2, was not cross checked with the DNA. The end of the DNA is better explained by TRBJ2-7, so the J call may be wrong. TRBV21-1 counts as a pseudogene. This CDR3 is built from 16 residues. The CDR3 loop is CASSIELAGGNNEQYF. As DNA, the CDR3 is TGTGCCAGCAGCATAGAACTAGCGGGAGGAAACAATGAGCAGTACTTC.

V gene TRBV11-1 combines with J gene TRBJ2-5; 8 bases agree with TRBD1. The tail of the sequence fits TRBJ2-4 better, so the J call may be wrong. Germline V gene lookup returns CDR1 SGHAT and CDR2 FQDESV (reference sequence). The CDR3 sequence is 14 residues long. The CDR3 spells CASSSGQGWNIQYF. The CDR3 region has the DNA TGTGCCAGCAGTAGCGGACAGGGTTGGAACATTCAGTACTTC.

The chain is built from TRBV6-1 and TRBJ2-4; weak D call: TRBD1 (5 bases). The J call could be wrong; TRBJ2-7 is a better fit for the DNA end. In germline, CDR1 is MNHNS, CDR2 SASEGT. The CDR3 spans 14 residues. The CDR3 reads CASSERQMAYEQYF. The CDR3 nucleotides read TGTGCCAGCAGTGAGAGACAGATGGCATACGAGCAGTACTTC.

This chain joins TRBV12-3 or TRBV12-4 and TRBJ2-2, with 7 bases identical to TRBD1. J gave up 5 bases and V 2 bases, and 5 bases lay outside the gene matches. This CDR3 is 15 amino acids long. The CDR3, as DNA: TGTGCCAGCAGTTTATCGGCAGGGGGAACCGGGGAGCTGTTTTTT. Translating it yields CASSLSAGGTGELFF.

This clonotype has at least ten counts. The chain has TRBV28 and TRBJ2-7, with TRBD2 as a possible D gene (6 bases). V lost 5 bases, J lost 0 bases, and 8 bases lay in between. Per germline, CDR1 MDHEN and CDR2 SYDVKM. This CDR3 contains 13 residues. The CDR3 is CASSRTNSYEQYF. The DNA of the CDR3 is TGTGCCAGCAGTCGGACTAACTCCTACGAGCAGTACTTC.

This clonotype was seen a few times. J is TRBJ1-2 and V is TRBV6-5; 7 bases are a match to TRBD1. Germline CDR1 is MNHEY and CDR2 is SVGAGI. This CDR3 is 14 amino acids long. J was trimmed by 3 bases and V by 6 bases; bases with no gene match: 7. CDR3 amino acids: CASRLQGRDYGYTF. The CDR3 coding sequence is TGTGCCAGCAGGTTACAGGGGCGCGACTATGGCTACACCTTC.

The J gene is TRBJ1-1, the V gene TRBV10-3; D is undetermined. Germline V gene sequence: CDR1 ENHRY, CDR2 SYGVKD. The ends were cut back, 3 bases at V and 0 bases at J, with 5 bases in the middle. The CDR3 runs 13 residues. In DNA, the CDR3 is TGTGCCATCAGTGAAACAGTGAACACTGAAGCTTTCTTT. It is translated as CAISETVNTEAFF.

The V and J genes are TRBV5-1 and TRBJ2-5; 16 bases map to TRBD2. Trimming removed 2 bases from V and 4 bases from J; junction bases left unmatched: 5. CDR1 SGHRS and CDR2 YFSETQ come from the germline V gene. The CDR3 is made up of 17 amino acids. CDR3 bases: TGCGCCAGCAGCTTCCCGGGACTAGCGGGAGGGCCAGAGACCCAGTACTTC. It specifies CASSFPGLAGGPETQYF.

In its sample, this clonotype was seen a few times. The rearrangement joins TRBV4-2 to TRBJ2-1; perhaps TRBD2 as D (5 bases). The CDR3 runs to 15 residues. CDR1 is LGHNA, CDR2 YNFKEQ, per germline. V shed 0 bases and J shed 3 bases, with 9 bases lying between them. CDR3 loop: CASSQDPGDYNEQFF. CDR3 nucleotide sequence: TGTGCCAGCAGCCAAGATCCCGGGGACTACAATGAGCAGTTCTTC.

The V call is TRBV14, the J call TRBJ1-4, with TRBD1 matching over 12 bases. J was trimmed by 10 bases and V by 4 bases; bases with no gene match: 4. Germline assignment: CDR1 SGHDN and CDR2 FVKESK. The CDR3 consists of 14 residues. CDR3 residues: CASSRDRGLRKLFF. DNA for the CDR3: TGTGCCAGCAGCCGGGACAGGGGGCTGCGAAAACTGTTTTTT.